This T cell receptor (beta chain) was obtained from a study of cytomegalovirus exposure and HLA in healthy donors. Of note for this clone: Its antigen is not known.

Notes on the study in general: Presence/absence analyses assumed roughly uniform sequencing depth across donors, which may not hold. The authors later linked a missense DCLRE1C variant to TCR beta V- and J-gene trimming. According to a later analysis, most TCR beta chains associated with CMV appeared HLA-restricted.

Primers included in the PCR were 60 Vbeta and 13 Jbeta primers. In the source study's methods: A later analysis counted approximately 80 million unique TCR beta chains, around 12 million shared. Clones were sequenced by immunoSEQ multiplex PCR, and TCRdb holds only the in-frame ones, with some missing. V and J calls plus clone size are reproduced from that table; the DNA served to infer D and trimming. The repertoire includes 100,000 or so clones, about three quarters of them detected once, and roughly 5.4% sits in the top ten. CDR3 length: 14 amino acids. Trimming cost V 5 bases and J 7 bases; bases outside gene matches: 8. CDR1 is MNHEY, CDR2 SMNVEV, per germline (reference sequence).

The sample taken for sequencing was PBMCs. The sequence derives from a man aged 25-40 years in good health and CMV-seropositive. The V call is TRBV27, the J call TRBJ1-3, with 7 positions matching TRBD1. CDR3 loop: CASSPTGYPNTIYF. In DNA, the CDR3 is TGTGCCAGCAGTCCGACAGGGTACCCTAACACCATATATTTT.